This T cell receptor (beta chain) was sequenced in a study of cytomegalovirus exposure and HLA in healthy donors. Germline V lookup: CDR1 SEHNR, CDR2 FQNEAQ (reference sequence). The V and J ends lost 0 bases and 0 bases respectively, with 4 bases between them. The CDR3 is made up of 14 amino acids. A word on this clone: Its cognate antigen is unknown.

Sequenced by immunoSEQ multiplex PCR; TCRdb stores in-frame clones only, minus some. The sample has 50,000 to 65,000 clones; approximately 90% are singletons. Findings and caveats of the study: There were some public TCRs occurring in many donors, but most TCR sequences were rare.

V gene TRBV7-9 combines with J gene TRBJ2-3; no clear D. Sequencing was done on a sample of PBMCs. The sequence was collected from a young woman in good health and CMV-seropositive. The CDR3 nucleotides read TGTGCCAGCAGCTTAGCGGGCAGCACAGATACGCAGTATTTT. Translated: CASSLAGSTDTQYF.